This T cell receptor beta chain appears in the sequencing data of a study of T-cell memory formation after mild COVID-19. This clonotype was detected a few times. The antigen remains unidentified. The CDR3 covers 15 residues. Germline CDR1 is SGHKS and CDR2 is YYEKEE (reference sequence). V lost 0 bases and J lost 9, with 16 bases in between. Study outcomes and limitations: Contracting clones localized mainly to CM and EM when CD4+ and mainly to EMRA when CD8+.

With constant-segment primers, 5'RACE yielded cDNA libraries of TCR alpha and TCR beta that carried sample barcodes and UMIs. TCRdb processed the 5' RACE reads anew with MiXCR; each CDR3 protein has one entry. The profile shows hundreds of thousands of distinct CDR3 sequences, 25% to 30% of them singletons. This rearrangement joins TRBV5-5 to TRBJ2-1; the D is unclear. This sequence was found in an adult woman who had mild COVID-19 (a few samples of this study predate the infection). Cell type and time point are not known. Input material: PBMCs or a T cell subset sorted from them (not recorded which). The CDR3 nucleotides are TGTGCCAGCAGCTTGGACTCGCGGCCGTTGGGTGAGCAGTTCTTC. Residues: CASSLDSRPLGEQFF.